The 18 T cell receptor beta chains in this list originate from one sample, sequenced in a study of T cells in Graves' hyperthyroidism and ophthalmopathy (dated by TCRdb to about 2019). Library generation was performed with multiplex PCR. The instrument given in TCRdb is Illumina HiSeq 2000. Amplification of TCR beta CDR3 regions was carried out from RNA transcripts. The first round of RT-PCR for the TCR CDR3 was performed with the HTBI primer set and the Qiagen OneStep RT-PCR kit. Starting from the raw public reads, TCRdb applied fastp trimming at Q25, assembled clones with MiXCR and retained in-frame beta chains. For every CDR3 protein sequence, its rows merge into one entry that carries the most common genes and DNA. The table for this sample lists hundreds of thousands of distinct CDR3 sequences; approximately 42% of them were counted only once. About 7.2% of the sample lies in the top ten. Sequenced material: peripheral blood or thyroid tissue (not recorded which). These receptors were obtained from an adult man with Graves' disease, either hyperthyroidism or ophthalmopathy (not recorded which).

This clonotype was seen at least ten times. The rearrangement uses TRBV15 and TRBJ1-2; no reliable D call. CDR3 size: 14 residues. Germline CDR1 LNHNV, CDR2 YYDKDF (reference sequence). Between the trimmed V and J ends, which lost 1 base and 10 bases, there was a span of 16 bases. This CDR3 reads CATSRAMDAQTYTF. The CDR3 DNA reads TGTGCCACCAGCAGAGCCATGGATGCCCAGACCTACACCTTC. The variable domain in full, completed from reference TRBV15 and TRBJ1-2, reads DAMVIQNPRYQVTQFGKPVTLSCSQTLNHNVMYWYQQKSSQAPKLLFHYYDKDFNNEADTPDNFQSRRPNTSFCFLDIRSPGLGDTAMYLCATSRAMDAQTYTFGSGTRLTVV.

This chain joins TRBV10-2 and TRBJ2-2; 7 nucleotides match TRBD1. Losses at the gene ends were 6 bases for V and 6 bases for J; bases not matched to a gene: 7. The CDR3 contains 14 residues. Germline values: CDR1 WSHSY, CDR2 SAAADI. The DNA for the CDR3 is TGCGCCAGCAGGGCCCAAACAGGGGCCGGGGAGCTGTTTTTT. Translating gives CASRAQTGAGELFF.

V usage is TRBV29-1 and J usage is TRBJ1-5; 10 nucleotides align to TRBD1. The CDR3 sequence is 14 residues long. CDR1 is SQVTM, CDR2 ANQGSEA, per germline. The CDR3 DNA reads TGCAGTTACCCCGACAGGGGGCCTAGGCAGCCCCAGCATTTT. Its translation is CSYPDRGPRQPQHF.

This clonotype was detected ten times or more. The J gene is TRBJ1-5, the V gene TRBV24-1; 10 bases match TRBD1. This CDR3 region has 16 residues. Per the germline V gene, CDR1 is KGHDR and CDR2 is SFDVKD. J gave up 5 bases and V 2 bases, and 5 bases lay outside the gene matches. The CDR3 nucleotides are TGTGCCACCAGTGATTCGGACAGGGGGGTTCATCAGCCCCAGCATTTT. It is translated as CATSDSDRGVHQPQHF.

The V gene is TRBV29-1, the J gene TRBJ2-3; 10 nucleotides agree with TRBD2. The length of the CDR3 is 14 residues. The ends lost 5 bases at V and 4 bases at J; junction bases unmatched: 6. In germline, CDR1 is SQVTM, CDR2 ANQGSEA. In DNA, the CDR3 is TGCAGCGTTCTAAGCGGGGGGGGCGCAGATACGCAGTATTTT. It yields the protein CSVLSGGGADTQYF.

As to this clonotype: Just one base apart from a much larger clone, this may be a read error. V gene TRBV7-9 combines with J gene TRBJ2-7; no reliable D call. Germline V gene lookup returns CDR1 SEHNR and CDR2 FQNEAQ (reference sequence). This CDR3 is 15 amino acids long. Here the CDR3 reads CASSLAGTLSYERYF. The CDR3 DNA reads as TGTGCCAGCAGCTTAGCTGGTACGCTGAGCTACGAGCGGTACTTC.

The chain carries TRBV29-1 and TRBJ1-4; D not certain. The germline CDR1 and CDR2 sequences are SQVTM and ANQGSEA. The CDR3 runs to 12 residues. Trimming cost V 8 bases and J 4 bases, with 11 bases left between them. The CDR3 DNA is TGCAGCTTAGGGCGGCGTAATGAAAAACTGTTTTTT. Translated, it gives CSLGRRNEKLFF.

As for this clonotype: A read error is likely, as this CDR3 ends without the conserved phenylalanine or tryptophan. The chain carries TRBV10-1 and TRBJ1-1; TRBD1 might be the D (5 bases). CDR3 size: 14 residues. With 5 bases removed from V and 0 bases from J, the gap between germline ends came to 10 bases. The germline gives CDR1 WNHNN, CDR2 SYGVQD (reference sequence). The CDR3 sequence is CASSTGTVNTEAFS. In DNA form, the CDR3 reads TGCGCCAGCAGTACCGGGACGGTGAACACTGAAGCTTTCTCT.

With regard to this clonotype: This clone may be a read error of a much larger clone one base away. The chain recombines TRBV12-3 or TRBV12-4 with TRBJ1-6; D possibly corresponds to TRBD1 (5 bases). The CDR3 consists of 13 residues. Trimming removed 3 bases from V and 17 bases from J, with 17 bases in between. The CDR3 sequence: CASSFGAQSTFHF. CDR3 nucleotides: TGTGCCAGCAGTTTTGGGGCCCAATCCACCTTCCACTTT.

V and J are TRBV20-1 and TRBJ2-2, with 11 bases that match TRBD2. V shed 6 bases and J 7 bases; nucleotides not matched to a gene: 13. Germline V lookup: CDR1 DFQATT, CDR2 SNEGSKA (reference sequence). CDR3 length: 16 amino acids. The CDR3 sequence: CSALRGTSGGGGELFF. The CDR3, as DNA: TGCAGTGCCCTAAGGGGTACTAGCGGGGGTGGCGGGGAGCTGTTTTTT.

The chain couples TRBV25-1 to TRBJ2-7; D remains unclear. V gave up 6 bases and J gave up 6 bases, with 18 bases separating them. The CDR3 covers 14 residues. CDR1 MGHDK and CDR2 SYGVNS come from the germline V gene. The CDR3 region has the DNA TGTGCCAGCAGCTCGACGGGCGCGACCGGCGAGCAGTACTTC. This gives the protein CASSSTGATGEQYF.

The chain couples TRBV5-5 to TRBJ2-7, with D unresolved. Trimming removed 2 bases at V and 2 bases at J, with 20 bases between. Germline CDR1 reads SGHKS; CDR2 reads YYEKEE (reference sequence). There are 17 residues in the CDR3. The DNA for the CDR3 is TGTGCCAGCAGCTTTGCTGTGGGCAAGGCGTCGGCCTACGAGCAGTACTTC. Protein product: CASSFAVGKASAYEQYF.

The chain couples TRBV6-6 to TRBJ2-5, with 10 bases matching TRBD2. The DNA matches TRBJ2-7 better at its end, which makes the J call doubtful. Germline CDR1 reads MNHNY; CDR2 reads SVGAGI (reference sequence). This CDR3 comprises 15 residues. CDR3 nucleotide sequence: TGTGCCAGCAGTGATAGCCAACTAGCGGGGTACGAGCAGTACTTC. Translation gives CASSDSQLAGYEQYF.

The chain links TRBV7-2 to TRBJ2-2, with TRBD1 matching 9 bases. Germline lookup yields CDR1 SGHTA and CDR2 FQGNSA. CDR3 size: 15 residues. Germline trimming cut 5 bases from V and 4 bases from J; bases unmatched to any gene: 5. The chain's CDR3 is CASSPGTGITGELFF. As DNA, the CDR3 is TGTGCCAGCAGCCCCGGGACAGGGATCACCGGGGAGCTGTTTTTT.

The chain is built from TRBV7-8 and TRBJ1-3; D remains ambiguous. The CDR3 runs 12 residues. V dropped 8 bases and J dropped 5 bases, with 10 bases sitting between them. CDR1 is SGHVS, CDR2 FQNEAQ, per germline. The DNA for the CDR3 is TGTGCCAGCGGGTTTGGGAGAAACACCATATATTTT. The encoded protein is CASGFGRNTIYF.

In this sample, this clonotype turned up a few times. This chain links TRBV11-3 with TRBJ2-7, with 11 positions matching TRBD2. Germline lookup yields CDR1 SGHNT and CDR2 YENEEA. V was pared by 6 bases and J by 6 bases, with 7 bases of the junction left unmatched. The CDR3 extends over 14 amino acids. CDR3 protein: CASSPVAGGTEQYF. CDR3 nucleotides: TGTGCCAGCAGTCCGGTAGCGGGGGGGACCGAGCAGTACTTC.

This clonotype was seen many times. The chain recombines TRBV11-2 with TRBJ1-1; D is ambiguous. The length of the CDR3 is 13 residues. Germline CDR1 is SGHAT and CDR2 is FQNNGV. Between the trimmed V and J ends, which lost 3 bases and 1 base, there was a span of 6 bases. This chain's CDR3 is CASSLWRNTEAFF. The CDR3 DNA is TGTGCCAGCAGCTTGTGGAGGAACACTGAAGCTTTCTTT.

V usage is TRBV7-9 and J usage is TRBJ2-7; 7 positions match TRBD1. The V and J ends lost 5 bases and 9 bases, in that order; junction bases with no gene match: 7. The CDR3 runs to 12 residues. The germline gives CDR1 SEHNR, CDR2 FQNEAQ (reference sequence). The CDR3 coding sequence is TGTGCCAGCAGCCCGAGAGGGGGCGGGCAGTACTTC. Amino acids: CASSPRGGGQYF. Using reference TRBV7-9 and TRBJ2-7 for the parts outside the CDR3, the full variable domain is DTGVSQNPRHKITKRGQNVTFRCDPISEHNRLYWYRQTLGQGPEFLTYFQNEAQLEKSRLLSDRFSAERPKGSFSTLEIQRTEQGDSAMYLCASSPRGGGQYFGPGTRLTVT.